One and the same sample provided the 26 T cell receptor beta chains below, sequenced in a study of T cells in Graves' hyperthyroidism and ophthalmopathy. RNA transcripts provided the source from which TCR beta CDR3 regions were amplified. First-round RT-PCR targeting the TCR CDR3 was performed with the HTBI primer set. TCRdb processed the multiplex PCR reads anew with MiXCR; each CDR3 protein has one entry. This table holds a few hundred thousand distinct CDR3 sequences, roughly an eighth found once. Sequencing was performed on blood. These receptor sequences come from a middle-aged woman with Graves' ophthalmopathy.

The chain links TRBV7-2 to TRBJ2-6; D might be TRBD1 (7 bases). The CDR3 spans 16 residues. V lost 5 bases and J 4 bases, leaving 15 bases between the germline ends. Germline V gives CDR1 SGHTA, CDR2 FQGNSA. This CDR3 reads CASSITGAGGANVLTF. In DNA, the CDR3 is TGTGCCAGCAGCATAACAGGGGCGGGGGGGGCCAACGTCCTGACTTTC.

This chain connects TRBV19 to TRBJ2-1; a weak D match, TRBD1 (5 bases). With 5 bases removed from V and 10 bases from J, the gap between germline ends came to 18 bases. The CDR3 has 14 residues. Germline CDR1 is LNHDA and CDR2 is SQIVND (reference sequence). The CDR3 bases are TGTGCCAGTAGTTCCCCCGACAGAACCGGCGAGCAGTTCTTC. Residues: CASSSPDRTGEQFF.

This clonotype was counted ten times or more. The chain joins TRBV6-1 to TRBJ2-1; tentative D call: TRBD1 (5 bases). V gave up 1 base and J gave up 4 bases, with 11 bases separating them. The length of the CDR3 is 15 residues. Looked up from germline, CDR1 is MNHNS and CDR2 is SASEGT. CDR3 DNA: TGTGCCAGCAGTGAAGGGGTAGGGGTATACAATGAGCAGTTCTTC. It encodes CASSEGVGVYNEQFF.

There are many counts of this clonotype. The V gene is TRBV5-1, the J gene TRBJ1-6; unclear D gene. Germline CDR1 SGHRS, CDR2 YFSETQ. The CDR3 runs to 13 residues. V dropped 4 bases and J dropped 18 bases, with 20 bases sitting between them. The CDR3 loop is CASSAGPSLHRHF. DNA for the CDR3: TGCGCCAGCAGCGCTGGACCGTCCCTACACCGCCACTTT.

This clonotype was counted at least ten times. J is TRBJ1-1 and V is TRBV11-3; perhaps TRBD1 as D (5 bases). CDR3 length equals 14 residues. Trimming pared 7 bases from V and 3 bases from J, leaving 15 bases between. The germline gives CDR1 SGHNT, CDR2 YENEEA. The CDR3 DNA sequence: TGTGCCAGCATGCCCTGGACGGGGGACACTGAAGCTTTCTTT. Its translation is CASMPWTGDTEAFF.

This clonotype was detected ten times or more. V usage is TRBV28 and J usage is TRBJ2-5; D may match TRBD1 or TRBD2 (7 bases each). Trimming took off 5 bases at V and 6 bases at J, with 19 bases between the two ends. This CDR3 spans 15 amino acids. CDR1 and CDR2 (germline): MDHEN, SYDVKM. The chain's CDR3 is CASSPTSQGGKTQYF. For the CDR3, the DNA is TGTGCCAGCAGTCCCACCTCGCAGGGGGGGAAGACCCAGTACTTC. The complete variable domain, with remaining parts taken from reference TRBV28 and TRBJ2-5, reads DVKVTQSSRYLVKRTGEKVFLECVQDMDHENMFWYRQDPGLGLRLIYFSYDVKMKEKGDIPEGYSVSREKKERFSLILESASTNQTSMYLCASSPTSQGGKTQYFGPGTRLLVL.

This clonotype was detected ten times or more. The rearrangement links TRBV6-1 to TRBJ2-2; TRBD1 agrees at 7 bases. J gave up 7 bases and V 6 bases, and 11 bases lay outside the gene matches. Germline CDR1 and CDR2: MNHNS and SASEGT. The CDR3 length is 15 residues. The CDR3, as DNA: TGTGCCAGCAGGGGAATGACAGGGCAACACGGGGAGCTGTTTTTT. Encoded protein: CASRGMTGQHGELFF.

This clonotype was picked up many times. V and J are TRBV7-9 and TRBJ2-5; perhaps TRBD2 as D (5 bases). The CDR3 consists of 12 residues. Germline CDR1 reads SEHNR; CDR2 reads FQNEAQ (reference sequence). V dropped 4 bases and J dropped 5 bases, with 8 bases sitting between them. This chain's CDR3 is CASSSTTETQYF. CDR3 sequence (DNA): TGTGCCAGCAGCTCGACTACCGAGACCCAGTACTTC.

The chain uses TRBV24-1 and TRBJ2-3; 12 bases line up with TRBD2. The ends lost 3 bases at V and 6 bases at J; junction bases unmatched: 6. CDR1 is KGHDR, CDR2 SFDVKD, per germline. This CDR3 spans 16 amino acids. The CDR3 bases are TGTGCCACCAGTGATGCGACTAGCGGGAGAACGGATACGCAGTATTTT. Protein sequence: CATSDATSGRTDTQYF.

This clonotype showed up many times. The chain has TRBV10-3 and TRBJ2-3; D is ambiguous. This CDR3 region has 16 residues. Germline V gene data show CDR1 as ENHRY and CDR2 as SYGVKD. Trimming stripped 6 bases from V and 2 bases from J, with 18 bases between. The DNA of the CDR3 is TGTGCCATCAGACGTTCGGCCGATCGACCCACAGATACGCAGTATTTT. This translates into CAIRRSADRPTDTQYF.

This clonotype was seen at least ten times. This chain connects TRBV6-1 to TRBJ1-5; D not certain. This CDR3 is 16 amino acids long. CDR1 and CDR2 from the germline V gene are MNHNS and SASEGT. V was trimmed by 5 bases and J by 8 bases, leaving 22 bases between them. The CDR3 loop reads CASSSLPNGPSKPQHF. CDR3 coding DNA: TGTGCCAGCAGTTCATTGCCTAATGGGCCTTCTAAGCCCCAGCATTTT.

This clonotype was detected ten times or more. V gene TRBV27 combines with J gene TRBJ2-2, with TRBD1 matching over 7 bases. Germline-derived CDR1 and CDR2 are MNHEY and SMNVEV (reference sequence). The CDR3 totals 14 residues. With V trimmed by 6 bases and J by 7 bases, 8 bases remained unmatched. CDR3 nucleotides: TGTGCCAGCAGATCTTCGGGACAGTACGGGGAGCTGTTTTTT. Translated, it gives CASRSSGQYGELFF.

This clonotype has a count of ten or more. The V and J genes are TRBV10-2 and TRBJ2-1; 7 bases fit TRBD2. The trim removed 0 bases at V and 13 bases at J, leaving 24 bases unmatched. The CDR3 is 19 amino acids. The germline V gene has CDR1 WSHSY and CDR2 SAAADI. Here the CDR3 reads CASSESLVFRLADLNGQFF. CDR3 in DNA: TGCGCCAGCAGTGAGTCGTTGGTTTTCCGTCTAGCGGACCTTAATGGCCAGTTCTTC.

This clonotype has ten or more counts. J is TRBJ2-7 and V is TRBV27; 9 positions match TRBD2. This CDR3 spans 17 amino acids. J gave up 0 bases and V 5 bases, and 11 bases lay outside the gene matches. CDR1 MNHEY and CDR2 SMNVEV come from the germline V gene (reference sequence). CDR3 sequence: CASSDSGRGRGSYEQYF. In DNA, the CDR3 is TGTGCCAGCAGTGATAGCGGGAGAGGCCGGGGCTCCTACGAGCAGTACTTC.

This clonotype turned up a few times. The chain recombines TRBV6-4 with TRBJ1-5, with TRBD1 as a possible D gene (5 bases). Germline V gene data show CDR1 as MRHNA and CDR2 as SNTAGT. The length of the CDR3 is 14 residues. V gave up 5 bases and J gave up 0 bases, with 8 bases separating them. CDR3 region: CASSRTLSNQPQHF. As DNA, the CDR3 is TGTGCCAGCAGTCGGACACTTAGCAATCAGCCCCAGCATTTT.

The CDR3 spells CASSLFGLENIQYF. Here the CDR3 DNA reads TGTGCCAGCAGTTTATTTGGCCTAGAAAACATTCAGTACTTC. The rearrangement uses TRBV28 and TRBJ2-4, with unresolved D. This CDR3 has 14 residues. The germline V gene encodes CDR1 MDHEN and CDR2 SYDVKM. V gave up 1 base and J gave up 5 bases, with 9 bases separating them.

This clonotype was detected many times. The chain is built from TRBV6-2 or TRBV6-3 and TRBJ2-7; D perhaps matches TRBD1 (6 bases). V lost 7 bases, J lost 3 bases, and 13 bases lay in between. Germline V gives CDR1 MNHEY, CDR2 SVGEGT. This CDR3 contains 13 residues. The CDR3 reads CASNDRIGYEQYF. The CDR3 DNA is TGTGCCAGCAACGACAGGATTGGCTACGAGCAGTACTTC.

The V gene is TRBV6-2 or TRBV6-3, the J gene TRBJ2-7, with unresolved D. V was pared by 5 bases and J by 8 bases, with 16 bases between. The CDR3 has 13 residues. Germline lookup yields CDR1 MNHEY and CDR2 SVGEGT. For the CDR3, the DNA is TGTGCCAGCAGTAACGGGCCTCAGGCGAAGCAGTACTTC. This sequence encodes CASSNGPQAKQYF.

A word on this clonotype: It may be a read error: a sequence one base away is much more abundant. The chain links TRBV20-1 to TRBJ2-7; D possibly corresponds to TRBD2 (5 bases). The CDR3 sequence is 12 residues long. The germline V gene encodes CDR1 DFQATT and CDR2 SNEGSKA (reference sequence). CDR3: CSDGLASYEQYF. The CDR3 nucleotides read TGCAGCGATGGCCTAGCCTCCTACGAGCAGTACTTC.

As regards this clonotype: A junction boundary mismatches the germline segment, possibly from a read error. This chain connects TRBV7-9 to TRBJ1-3, with D tentatively TRBD1 (5 bases). The CDR3 has 14 residues. Germline CDR1 is SEHNR and CDR2 is FQNEAQ (reference sequence). The CDR3 loop reads CANSLGVAGNTIYF. In DNA form, the CDR3 reads TGTGCCAACAGCTTAGGGGTGGCCGGAAACACCATATATTTT. The variable domain in full, with the rest retrieved from reference TRBV7-9 and TRBJ1-3, is DTGVSQNPRHKITKRGQNVTFRCDPISEHNRLYWYRQTLGQGPEFLTYFQNEAQLEKSRLLSDRFSAERPKGSFSTLEIQRTEQGDSAMYLCANSLGVAGNTIYFGEGSWLTVV.

The rearrangement joins TRBV30 to TRBJ2-2; 11 nucleotides match TRBD2. Germline CDR1 is GTSNPN and CDR2 is SVGIG (reference sequence). The J segment lost 6 bases and the V segment lost 2 bases, leaving 2 bases of the junction unmatched. CDR3 length equals 14 residues. This CDR3 is CAWSRGLAAGELFF. The CDR3 DNA sequence: TGTGCCTGGAGTAGGGGACTAGCGGCCGGGGAGCTGTTTTTT.

This clonotype was recorded many times. J is TRBJ2-1 and V is TRBV12-3 or TRBV12-4, with D maybe TRBD2 (5 bases). V was cut by 7 bases and J by 2 bases, with 12 bases left in between. The CDR3 has 14 amino acids. CDR3 nucleotides: TGTGCCAGCAAAGACCCGGGAACCTACAATGAGCAGTTCTTC. Translation gives CASKDPGTYNEQFF.

This clonotype was seen at least ten times. J is TRBJ1-5 and V is TRBV18, with D unclear. Per germline, CDR1 KGHSH and CDR2 LQKENI. Trimming took off 4 bases at V and 7 bases at J, with 11 bases between the two ends. The CDR3 loop spans 13 amino acids. DNA of the CDR3: TGTGCCAGCTCACTGGGAAGTGAGCAGCCCCAGCATTTT. Residues: CASSLGSEQPQHF. The whole variable domain, filled in from reference TRBV18 and TRBJ1-5, reads NAGVMQNPRHLVRRRGQEARLRCSPMKGHSHVYWYRQLPEEGLKFMVYLQKENIIDESGMPKERFSAEFPKEGPSILRIQQVVRGDSAAYFCASSLGSEQPQHFGDGTRLSIL.

Comment on this clonotype: A single base separates this from a much larger clone, so it may be a read error. CDR3 protein: CASSLRPSPLQETQYF. The CDR3 region has the DNA TGTGCCAGCAGTTTAAGGCCGTCCCCACTGCAAGAGACCCAGTACTTC. This chain links TRBV27 with TRBJ2-5; D uncertain. CDR3 length equals 16 residues. CDR1 is MNHEY, CDR2 SMNVEV, per germline (reference sequence). Between the trimmed V and J ends, which lost 2 bases and 2 bases, there was a span of 15 bases.

This clonotype was seen ten or more times. The J gene is TRBJ2-7, the V gene TRBV7-9, with 10 nucleotides matching TRBD1. Trimming removed 6 bases from V and 7 bases from J; junction bases left unmatched: 0. This CDR3 contains 11 residues. Germline V CDR1 and CDR2: SEHNR, FQNEAQ (reference sequence). CDR3 amino acids: CASRDRGEQYF. The CDR3 bases are TGTGCCAGCAGGGACAGGGGGGAGCAGTACTTC.

This sequence joins TRBV2 and TRBJ1-1; D perhaps matches TRBD1 (5 bases). Trimming left V 5 bases short and J 4 bases short, with 14 bases between. The CDR3 length is 14 residues. Germline V CDR1 and CDR2: SNHLY, FYNNEI. This CDR3 is CASSRPGRGTEAFF. CDR3 coding DNA: TGTGCCAGCAGTAGACCGGGGCGGGGCACTGAAGCTTTCTTT.